Here is one T cell receptor (beta chain) with its context. This clonotype was detected a few times. Its antigen has not been determined. No base-level quality is on record; no much larger clone is a single base apart. This entry belongs to a study of response to subunit inactivated influenza vaccine (dated by TCRdb to the late 2010s). Regarding the complete study: Deep quantitative profiling of the T cell receptor repertoire was used in the study to follow responses to a trivalent subunit inactivated influenza vaccine. What the study reported, not specific to this receptor: It was suggested by the authors that each seasonal influenza vaccination may recruit only a limited number of new T cells.

The receptor library was made with RT-PCR. The sequencer was an Illumina HiSeq 2500. TCRdb trimmed the raw reads at Q25, called clones with MiXCR and kept productive beta chains. Rows are unified per CDR3 protein, each entry keeping the most common DNA and genes. This sample has 710,000 or so distinct CDR3 sequences in its table, and around 16% of those were observed once. The biggest ten clones account for approximately 10% of the sample. Cut back by 0 bases and 5 bases, the V and J ends lie 12 bases apart. The CDR3 goes from the cysteine to the phenylalanine over 14 residues. The sequence is cut down to CDR3 DNA, 42 bases in frame from base 1. The CDR1 and CDR2 encoded by the germline V gene are SGDLS and YYNGEE.

This specimen was PBMCs from blood, taken roughly 12 days after vaccination. The sequence derives from a man aged 50 or older who received an inactivated influenza vaccine. Donor details come from another sample of the same person, matched by shared clones. In this chain, TRBV9 is recombined with TRBJ2-7; the D region possibly corresponds to TRBD2 (5 bases align). The CDR3 here reads CASSVGLGSDEQYF. The DNA sequence is as follows: TGTGCCAGCAGCGTAGGCCTGGGGAGCGACGAGCAGTACTTC.